Included here is one TCR beta chain sequence, with context. This sample is drawn from a study of cytomegalovirus exposure and HLA in healthy donors. The PCR used 60 Vbeta and 13 Jbeta primers. Assay used: immunoSEQ multiplex PCR; TCRdb lists only in-frame clones, some missing. The data contain over 75,000 clones, 86% of them singletons. Germline V CDR1 and CDR2: SGHRS, YFSETQ. CDR3 length equals 15 residues. V gave up 3 bases and J gave up 0 bases, with 13 bases separating them. The specimen was PBMCs. This chain uses TRBV5-1 with TRBJ2-7; D may be TRBD2 (6 bases). This sequence originates from a young man in good health and CMV-seropositive. CDR3 in amino acids: CASSSSPTSSYEQYF. As DNA, the CDR3 is TGCGCCAGCAGCTCTTCCCCGACTAGCTCCTACGAGCAGTACTTC.